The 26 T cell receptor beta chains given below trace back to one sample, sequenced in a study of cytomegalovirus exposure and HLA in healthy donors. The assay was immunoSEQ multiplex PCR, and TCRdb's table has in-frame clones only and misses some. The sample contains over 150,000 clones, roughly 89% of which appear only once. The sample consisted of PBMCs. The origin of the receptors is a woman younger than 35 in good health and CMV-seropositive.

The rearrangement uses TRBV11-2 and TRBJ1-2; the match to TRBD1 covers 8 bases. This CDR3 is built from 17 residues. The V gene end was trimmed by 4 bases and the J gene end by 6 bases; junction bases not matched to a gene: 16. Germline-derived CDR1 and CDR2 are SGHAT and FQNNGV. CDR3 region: CASSSTGGRGPADGYTF. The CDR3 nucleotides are TGTGCCAGCAGCTCTACAGGGGGTCGGGGTCCCGCTGATGGCTACACCTTC.

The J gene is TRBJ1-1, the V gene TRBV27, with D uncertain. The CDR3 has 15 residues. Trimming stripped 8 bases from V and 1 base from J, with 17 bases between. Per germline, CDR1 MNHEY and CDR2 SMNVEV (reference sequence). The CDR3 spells CASAARRFQNTEAFF. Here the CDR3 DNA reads TGTGCCAGCGCCGCTAGGAGGTTCCAGAACACTGAAGCTTTCTTT.

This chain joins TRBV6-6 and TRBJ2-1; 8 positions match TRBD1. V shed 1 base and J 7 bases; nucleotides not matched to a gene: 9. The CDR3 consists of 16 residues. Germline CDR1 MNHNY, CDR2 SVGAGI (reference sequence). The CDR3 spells CASSYLAGGARNEQFF. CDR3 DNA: TGTGCCAGCAGTTACTTGGCAGGGGGCGCACGGAATGAGCAGTTCTTC.

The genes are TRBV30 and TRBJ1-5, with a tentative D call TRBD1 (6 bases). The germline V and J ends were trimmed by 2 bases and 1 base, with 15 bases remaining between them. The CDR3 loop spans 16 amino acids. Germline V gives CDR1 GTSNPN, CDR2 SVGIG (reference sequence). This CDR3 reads CAWSKGGGVSNQPQHF. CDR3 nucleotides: TGTGCCTGGAGTAAGGGGGGGGGCGTAAGCAATCAGCCCCAGCATTTT.

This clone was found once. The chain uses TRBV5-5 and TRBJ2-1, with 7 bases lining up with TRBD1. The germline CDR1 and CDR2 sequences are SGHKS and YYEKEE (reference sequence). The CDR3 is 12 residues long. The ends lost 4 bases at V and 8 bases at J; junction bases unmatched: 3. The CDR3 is CASSQQGYEQFF. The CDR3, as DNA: TGTGCCAGCAGCCAACAGGGGTATGAGCAGTTCTTC.

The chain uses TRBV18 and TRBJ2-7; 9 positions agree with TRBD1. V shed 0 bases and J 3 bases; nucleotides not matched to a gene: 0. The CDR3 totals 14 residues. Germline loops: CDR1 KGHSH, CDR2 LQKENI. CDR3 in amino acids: CASSPPDRGYEQYF. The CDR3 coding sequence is TGTGCCAGCTCACCACCGGACAGGGGCTACGAGCAGTACTTC.

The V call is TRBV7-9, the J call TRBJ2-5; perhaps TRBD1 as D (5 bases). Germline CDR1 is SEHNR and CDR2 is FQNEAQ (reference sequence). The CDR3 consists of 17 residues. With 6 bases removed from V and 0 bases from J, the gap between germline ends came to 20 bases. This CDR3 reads CASRPQKWGGHQETQYF. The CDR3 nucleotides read TGTGCCAGCAGGCCGCAGAAGTGGGGCGGCCACCAAGAGACCCAGTACTTC.

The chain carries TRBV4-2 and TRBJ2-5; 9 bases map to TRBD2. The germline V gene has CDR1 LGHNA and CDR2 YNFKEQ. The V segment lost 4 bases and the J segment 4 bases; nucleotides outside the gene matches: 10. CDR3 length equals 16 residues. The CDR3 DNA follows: TGTGCCAGCAGCCTCCTGTCTGGCGGGAGGGGAGAGACCCAGTACTTC. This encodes CASSLLSGGRGETQYF.

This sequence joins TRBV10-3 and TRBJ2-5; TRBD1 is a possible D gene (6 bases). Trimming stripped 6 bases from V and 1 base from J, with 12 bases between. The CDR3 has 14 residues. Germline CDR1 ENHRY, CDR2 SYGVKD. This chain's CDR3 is CAIRRDNSQETQYF. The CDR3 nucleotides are TGTGCCATCAGAAGGGACAATAGCCAAGAGACCCAGTACTTC.

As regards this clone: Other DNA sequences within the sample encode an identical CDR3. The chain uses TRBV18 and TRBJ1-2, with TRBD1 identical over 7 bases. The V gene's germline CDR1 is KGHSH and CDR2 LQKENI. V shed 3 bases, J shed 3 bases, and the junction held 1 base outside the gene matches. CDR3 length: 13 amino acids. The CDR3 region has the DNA TGTGCCAGCTCACCCACAGGGGACTATGGCTACACCTTC. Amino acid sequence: CASSPTGDYGYTF.

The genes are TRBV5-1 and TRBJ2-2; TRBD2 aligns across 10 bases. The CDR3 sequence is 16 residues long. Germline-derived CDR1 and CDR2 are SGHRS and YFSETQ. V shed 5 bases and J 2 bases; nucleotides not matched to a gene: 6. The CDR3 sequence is CASRNLAGVNTGELFF. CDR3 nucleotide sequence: TGCGCCAGCAGGAACCTAGCGGGAGTTAACACCGGGGAGCTGTTTTTT.

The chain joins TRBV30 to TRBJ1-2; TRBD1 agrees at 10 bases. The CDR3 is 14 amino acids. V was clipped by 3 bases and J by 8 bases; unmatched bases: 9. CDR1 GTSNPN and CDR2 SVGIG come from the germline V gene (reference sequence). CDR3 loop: CAWRHGTGVSGYTF. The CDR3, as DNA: TGTGCCTGGAGACACGGGACAGGGGTTAGCGGCTACACCTTC.

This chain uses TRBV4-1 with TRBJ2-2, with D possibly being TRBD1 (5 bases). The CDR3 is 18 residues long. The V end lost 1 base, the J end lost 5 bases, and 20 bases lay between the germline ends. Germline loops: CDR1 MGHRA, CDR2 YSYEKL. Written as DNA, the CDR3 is TGCGCCAGCAGCCAAGTAAGGGGCGGTGGGGCCGGGACCGGGGAGCTGTTTTTT. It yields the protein CASSQVRGGGAGTGELFF.

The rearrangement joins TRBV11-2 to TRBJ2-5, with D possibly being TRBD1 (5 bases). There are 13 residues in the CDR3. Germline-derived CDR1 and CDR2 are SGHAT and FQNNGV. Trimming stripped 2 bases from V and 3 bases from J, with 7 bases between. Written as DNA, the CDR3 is TGTGCCAGCAGCTTACAGGGCGAAGAGACCCAGTACTTC. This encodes CASSLQGEETQYF.

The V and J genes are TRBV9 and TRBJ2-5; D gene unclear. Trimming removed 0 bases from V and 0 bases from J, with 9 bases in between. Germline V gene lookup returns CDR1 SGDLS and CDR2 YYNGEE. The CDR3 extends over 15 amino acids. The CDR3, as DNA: TGTGCCAGCAGCGTAGCCGGGTGGTACCAAGAGACCCAGTACTTC. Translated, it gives CASSVAGWYQETQYF.

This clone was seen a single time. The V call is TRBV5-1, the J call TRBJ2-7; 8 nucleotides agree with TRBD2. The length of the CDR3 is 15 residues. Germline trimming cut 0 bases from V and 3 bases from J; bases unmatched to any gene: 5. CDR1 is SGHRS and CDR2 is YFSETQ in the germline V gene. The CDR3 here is CASSLERGINYEQYF. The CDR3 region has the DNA TGCGCCAGCAGCTTGGAGCGGGGGATAAACTACGAGCAGTACTTC.

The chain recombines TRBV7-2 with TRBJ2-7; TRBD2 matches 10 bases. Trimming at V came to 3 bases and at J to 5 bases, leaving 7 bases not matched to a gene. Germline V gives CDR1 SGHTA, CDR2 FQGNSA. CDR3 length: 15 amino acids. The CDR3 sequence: CASSLSGRAVHEQYF. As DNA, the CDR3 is TGTGCCAGCAGCTTGAGCGGGAGGGCCGTTCACGAGCAGTACTTC.

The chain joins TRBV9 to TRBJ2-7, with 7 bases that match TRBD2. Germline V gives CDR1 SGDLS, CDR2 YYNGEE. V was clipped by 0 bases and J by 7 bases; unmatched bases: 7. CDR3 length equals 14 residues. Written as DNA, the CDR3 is TGTGCCAGCAGCGTAGGGCGGGAGACACGGGAGCAGTACTTC. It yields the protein CASSVGRETREQYF.

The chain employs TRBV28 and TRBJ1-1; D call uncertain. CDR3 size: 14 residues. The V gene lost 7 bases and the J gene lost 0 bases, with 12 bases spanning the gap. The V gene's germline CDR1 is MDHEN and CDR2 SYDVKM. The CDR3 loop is CASKSRYMNTEAFF. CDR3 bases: TGTGCCAGCAAATCCAGGTACATGAACACTGAAGCTTTCTTT.

Here the CDR3 reads CASSQEVREVDEQYF. The CDR3 nucleotides read TGTGCCAGCAGCCAAGAGGTGCGGGAGGTGGACGAGCAGTACTTC. The genes are TRBV14 and TRBJ2-7; 8 positions agree with TRBD2. The V gene's germline CDR1 is SGHDN and CDR2 FVKESK. V lost 0 bases and J lost 5; bases outside the gene matches: 6. CDR3 length equals 15 residues.

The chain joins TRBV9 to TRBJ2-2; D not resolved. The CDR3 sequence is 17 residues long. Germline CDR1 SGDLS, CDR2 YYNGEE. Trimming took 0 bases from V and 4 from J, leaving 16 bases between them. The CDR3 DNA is TGTGCCAGCAGCGTAGATCCCGGAGTACGTGTCACCGGGGAGCTGTTTTTT. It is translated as CASSVDPGVRVTGELFF.

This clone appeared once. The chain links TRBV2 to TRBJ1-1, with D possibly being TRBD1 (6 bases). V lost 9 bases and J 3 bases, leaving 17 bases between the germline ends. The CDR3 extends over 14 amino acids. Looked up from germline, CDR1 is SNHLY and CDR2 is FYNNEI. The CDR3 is CASGGAGLDTEAFF. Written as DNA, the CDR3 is TGTGCCAGTGGGGGGGCAGGTTTGGACACTGAAGCTTTCTTT.

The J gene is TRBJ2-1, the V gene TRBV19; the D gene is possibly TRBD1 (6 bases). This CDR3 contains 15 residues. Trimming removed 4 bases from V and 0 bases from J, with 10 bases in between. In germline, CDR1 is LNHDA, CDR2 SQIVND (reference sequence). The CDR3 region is CASSRDMSSYNEQFF. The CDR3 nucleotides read TGTGCCAGTAGTAGGGACATGAGCTCCTACAATGAGCAGTTCTTC.

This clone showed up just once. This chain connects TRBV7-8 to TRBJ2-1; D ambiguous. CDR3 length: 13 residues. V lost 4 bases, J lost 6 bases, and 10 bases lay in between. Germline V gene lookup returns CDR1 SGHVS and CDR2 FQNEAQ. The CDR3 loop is CASSSLHGNEQFF. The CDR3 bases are TGTGCCAGCAGCTCCCTCCACGGCAATGAGCAGTTCTTC.

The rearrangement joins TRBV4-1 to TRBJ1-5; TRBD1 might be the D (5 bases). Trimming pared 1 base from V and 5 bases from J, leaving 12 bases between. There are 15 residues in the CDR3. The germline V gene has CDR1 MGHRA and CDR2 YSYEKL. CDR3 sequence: CASSQAGQTDQPQHF. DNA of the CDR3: TGCGCCAGCAGCCAAGCTGGGCAGACAGATCAGCCCCAGCATTTT.

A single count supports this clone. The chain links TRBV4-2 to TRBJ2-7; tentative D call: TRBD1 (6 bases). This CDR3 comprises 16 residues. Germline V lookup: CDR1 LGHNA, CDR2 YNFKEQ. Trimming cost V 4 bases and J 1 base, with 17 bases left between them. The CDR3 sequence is CASSPSTTGSSYEQYF. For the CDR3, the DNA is TGTGCCAGCAGCCCCTCGACAACAGGGTCATCCTACGAGCAGTACTTC.